One and the same sample provided the 20 T cell receptor beta chains below, sequenced in a study of T cells in Graves' hyperthyroidism and ophthalmopathy. Researchers amplified the TCR beta CDR3 regions from RNA transcripts. A set of HTBI primers served as the primers for a first-round RT-PCR of the TCR CDR3. TCRdb reanalysed the multiplex PCR reads using MiXCR and keeps one entry per CDR3 protein. Of 550,000 to 800,000 distinct CDR3 sequences in the sample, 15% to 20% were seen once. Sequenced material: blood. These receptors were taken from a man aged 45-65 years with Graves' hyperthyroidism.

This clonotype was recorded a few times. The chain has TRBV9 and TRBJ2-7, with 14 positions matching TRBD2. Germline assignment: CDR1 SGDLS and CDR2 YYNGEE. CDR3 length equals 16 residues. V lost 4 bases, J lost 2 bases, and 5 bases stayed unmatched. CDR3: CASSRTSGRRPYEQYF. The CDR3 DNA is TGTGCCAGCAGCAGGACTAGCGGGAGGAGGCCCTACGAGCAGTACTTC.

This clonotype turned up a few times. The chain is built from TRBV3-1 and TRBJ2-7; 8 bases match TRBD2. This CDR3 is built from 15 residues. CDR1 is LGHDT, CDR2 YNNKEL, per germline (reference sequence). Trimming at V came to 2 bases and at J to 7 bases, leaving 10 bases not matched to a gene. The CDR3 loop is CASSQRREGLREQYF. CDR3 coding DNA: TGTGCCAGCAGCCAACGTCGGGAGGGACTAAGGGAGCAGTACTTC.

The chain joins TRBV2 to TRBJ2-2, with 9 bases matching TRBD2. Per the germline V gene, CDR1 is SNHLY and CDR2 is FYNNEI. The CDR3 length is 17 residues. The J segment lost 2 bases and the V segment lost 4 bases, leaving 8 bases of the junction unmatched. The CDR3: CASSVALAGLNTGELFF. The CDR3 DNA follows: TGTGCCAGCAGTGTCGCCCTAGCGGGACTAAACACCGGGGAGCTGTTTTTT.

The chain is built from TRBV4-1 and TRBJ2-2; 11 bases agree with TRBD2. Unmatched junction bases numbered 11, after V lost 1 base and J lost 7 bases. The V gene's germline CDR1 is MGHRA and CDR2 YSYEKL. This CDR3 contains 18 residues. The CDR3 loop reads CASSQAILAGGKVGELFF. The CDR3 region has the DNA TGCGCCAGCAGCCAAGCGATCCTAGCGGGAGGCAAAGTCGGGGAGCTGTTTTTT.

This clonotype was observed at least ten times. The rearrangement joins TRBV28 to TRBJ2-1, with 8 bases fitting TRBD1. V lost 6 bases to trimming and J lost 2 bases; unmatched junction nucleotides: 6. The CDR3 runs to 15 residues. From germline, CDR1 is MDHEN and CDR2 SYDVKM. The DNA for the CDR3 is TGTGCCAGCAGAGGGACAGGCAATCCCTACAATGAGCAGTTCTTC. Its translation: CASRGTGNPYNEQFF.

This clonotype came up a few times. CDR3 nucleotide sequence: TGTGCCAGCAGCAACCGGGACAGTCTCAATGAGCAGTTCTTC. Its translation: CASSNRDSLNEQFF. The chain has TRBV5-5 and TRBJ2-1; 7 bases are a match to TRBD1. V dropped 4 bases and J dropped 6; count of bases not matched to a gene: 7. CDR1 and CDR2 from the germline V gene are SGHKS and YYEKEE (reference sequence). CDR3 length: 14 residues. The full variable domain, rest sourced from reference TRBV5-5 and TRBJ2-1, is DAGVTQSPTHLIKTRGQQVTLRCSPISGHKSVSWYQQVLGQGPQFIFQYYEKEERGRGNFPDRFSARQFPNYSSELNVNALLLGDSALYLCASSNRDSLNEQFFGPGTRLTVL.

In this sample, this clonotype turned up many times. The J gene is TRBJ2-5, the V gene TRBV12-3 or TRBV12-4; unclear D gene. CDR3 length: 15 residues. V was trimmed by 0 bases and J by 2 bases, leaving 10 bases between them. DNA of the CDR3: TGTGCCAGCAGTTTAGCGCGGCTTATACAAGAGACCCAGTACTTC. Amino acids: CASSLARLIQETQYF.

This clonotype turned up a few times. J is TRBJ2-2 and V is TRBV6-2 or TRBV6-3; 11 bases map to TRBD1. V was clipped by 5 bases and J by 3 bases; unmatched bases: 5. There are 16 residues in the CDR3. Germline CDR1 and CDR2: MNHEY and SVGEGT. CDR3 sequence (DNA): TGTGCCAGCAGTCAAGGACAGGGGGCCTACACCGGGGAGCTGTTTTTT. Amino acids: CASSQGQGAYTGELFF.

Comments on this clonotype: At one end, the junction sequence differs from germline, possibly due to a read error. The chain recombines TRBV7-7 with TRBJ2-5; D possibly matches TRBD1 or TRBD2 (6 bases each). Germline lookup yields CDR1 SSHAT and CDR2 FNYEAQ (reference sequence). The CDR3 is 15 amino acids. CDR3 sequence reads: CASSSRGGWEETQYF. The CDR3 DNA is TGTGCTAGCAGCTCCAGGGGAGGCTGGGAAGAGACCCAGTACTTC.

This clonotype was seen ten or more times. The CDR3 bases are TGTGCCAGCACGGACAGGGATTATAGCAATCAGCCCCAGCATTTT. It specifies CASTDRDYSNQPQHF. The rearrangement uses TRBV18 and TRBJ1-5; 8 bases map to TRBD1. The germline V gene encodes CDR1 KGHSH and CDR2 LQKENI. V gave up 8 bases and J gave up 0 bases; unmatched junction bases: 6. This CDR3 spans 15 amino acids.

This clonotype was seen ten or more times. V and J are TRBV7-2 and TRBJ1-2, with no clear D. V was cut by 3 bases and J by 7 bases, with 6 bases left in between. The CDR3 spans 11 residues. Germline CDR1 is SGHTA and CDR2 is FQGNSA. For the CDR3, the DNA is TGTGCCAGCAGCTTGGCCTCTGGCTACACCTTC. Residues: CASSLASGYTF.

This clonotype was seen more than once but under ten times. A much larger clone differs from this one at a single base, so this may be a read error. The genes are TRBV11-3 and TRBJ1-1; 8 nucleotides line up with TRBD1. The V gene's germline CDR1 is SGHNT and CDR2 YENEEA. V gave up 5 bases and J gave up 4 bases; unmatched junction bases: 15. The CDR3 loop spans 17 amino acids. The CDR3 coding sequence is TGTGCCAGCAGCCCTTGGGAGGACAGGGATAGAAGCACTGAAGCTTTCTTT. Translating it yields CASSPWEDRDRSTEAFF.

This clonotype was observed at least ten times. This rearrangement joins TRBV12-3 or TRBV12-4 to TRBJ1-3; the D is unclear. There are 16 residues in the CDR3. Trimming left V 5 bases short and J 0 bases short, with 14 bases between. This CDR3 is CASSVTDGFSGNTIYF. CDR3 in DNA: TGTGCCAGCAGTGTAACGGATGGCTTCTCTGGAAACACCATATATTTT.

This clonotype was seen ten or more times. The chain is built from TRBV2 and TRBJ1-6; D is uncertain. V gave up 3 bases and J gave up 5 bases, with 11 bases separating them. The CDR3 runs to 15 residues. Germline lookup yields CDR1 SNHLY and CDR2 FYNNEI. The CDR3 nucleotides read TGTGCCAGCAGTGAGGGCCGTCCGGATAATTCACCCCTCCACTTT. Its protein product is CASSEGRPDNSPLHF.

Details on this clonotype: One end of the junction does not line up with germline, which may come from a read error. The chain joins TRBV2 to TRBJ2-5, with unresolved D. The CDR3 has 16 residues. In germline, CDR1 is SNHLY, CDR2 FYNNEI. The CDR3 spells CATSLTGRKIRETQYF. The CDR3 DNA sequence: TGTGCCACCAGTTTGACCGGACGCAAAATCAGGGAGACCCAGTACTTC.

At least ten counts were recorded for this clonotype. This chain joins TRBV27 and TRBJ2-5, with D hard to call. V gave up 2 bases and J gave up 7 bases, with 8 bases separating them. Germline CDR1 and CDR2: MNHEY and SMNVEV (reference sequence). The CDR3 spans 12 residues. The CDR3 region has the DNA TGTGCCAGCAGTTTACGGGCTGGGACCCAGTACTTC. As protein: CASSLRAGTQYF.

V is TRBV28 and J is TRBJ2-1; 7 bases line up with TRBD2. V lost 4 bases, J lost 8 bases, and 20 bases stayed unmatched. Per the germline V gene, CDR1 is MDHEN and CDR2 is SYDVKM. This CDR3 region has 18 residues. In DNA, the CDR3 is TGTGCCAGCAGTTCCCCCTTTACGGGGGAGGGCCGGAGGGATGAGCAGTTCTTC. This translates into CASSSPFTGEGRRDEQFF.

Only a few counts were recorded for this clonotype. The genes are TRBV2 and TRBJ2-7, with D maybe TRBD1 (6 bases). The V gene's germline CDR1 is SNHLY and CDR2 FYNNEI. The CDR3 consists of 16 residues. V was pared by 0 bases and J by 0 bases, with 12 bases between. This CDR3 is CASSEAGAGSSYEQYF. In DNA form, the CDR3 reads TGTGCCAGCAGTGAAGCGGGGGCGGGCAGCTCCTACGAGCAGTACTTC.

In its sample, this clonotype was seen a few times. V and J are TRBV28 and TRBJ1-2; D is unclear. The length of the CDR3 is 16 residues. Germline assignment: CDR1 MDHEN and CDR2 SYDVKM. The V end lost 6 bases, the J end lost 6 bases, and 23 bases lay between the germline ends. CDR3 nucleotide sequence: TGTGCCAGCAGCAAGGTGGGGAAGCCTACTCTCCATGGCTACACCTTC. Amino acid sequence: CASSKVGKPTLHGYTF.

The table lists this clonotype with a few counts. One junction end disagrees with the germline gene, perhaps due to a read error. This chain joins TRBV12-3 or TRBV12-4 and TRBJ1-5; D not certain. This CDR3 spans 14 amino acids. The CDR3 reads CASRARSSNRPQHF. CDR3 sequence (DNA): TGTGCCAGCAGGGCAAGGTCTAGCAATCGGCCCCAGCATTTT.